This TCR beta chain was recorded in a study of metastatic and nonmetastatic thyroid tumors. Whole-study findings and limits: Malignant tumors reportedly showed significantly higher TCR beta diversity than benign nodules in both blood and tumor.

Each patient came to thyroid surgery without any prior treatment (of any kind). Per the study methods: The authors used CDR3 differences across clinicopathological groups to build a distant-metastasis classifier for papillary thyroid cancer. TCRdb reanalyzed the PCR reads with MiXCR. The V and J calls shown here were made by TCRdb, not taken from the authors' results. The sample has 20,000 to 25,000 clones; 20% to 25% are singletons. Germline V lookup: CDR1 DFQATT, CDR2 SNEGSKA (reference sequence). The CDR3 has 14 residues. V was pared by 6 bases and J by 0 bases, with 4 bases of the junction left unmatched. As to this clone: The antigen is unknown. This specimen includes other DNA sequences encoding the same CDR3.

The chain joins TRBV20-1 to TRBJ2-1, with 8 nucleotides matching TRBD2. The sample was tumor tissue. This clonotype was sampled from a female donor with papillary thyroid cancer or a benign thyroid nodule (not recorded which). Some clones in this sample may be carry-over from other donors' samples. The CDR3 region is CSAPGTSSYNEQFF. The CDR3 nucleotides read TGCAGTGCACCGGGGACTAGCTCCTACAATGAGCAGTTCTTC.